These T cell receptor beta chains were read from a single sample in a study of T cells in Graves' hyperthyroidism and ophthalmopathy. Via MiXCR, TCRdb re-called the multiplex PCR reads, giving one row per CDR3 protein. The sample holds 600,000 or so distinct CDR3 sequences, roughly 50% seen once. Source material: peripheral blood or thyroid tissue (not recorded which). The receptors derive from a woman between 18 and 29 years old with Graves' hyperthyroidism. Each CDR3 is given with its conserved first and last residue. Each record gives: D gene, V gene, clone size, J gene, CDR3 protein, CDR3 DNA. D genes are given only for firm matches. Size is stated for part of the rows, as once, few or many counts, or as a class when the clone is expanded.

.	TRBV12-3/TRBV12-4	.	TRBJ1-2	CASRGTGYGYTF	TGTGCCAGCAGAGGGACGGGCTATGGCTACACCTTC
.	TRBV10-2	.	TRBJ2-2	CASSLAAGSGELFF	TGCGCCAGCAGTTTAGCGGCGGGGTCCGGGGAGCTGTTTTTT
.	TRBV10-3	.	TRBJ2-7	CATSPDRGPSRYEQYF	TGTGCCACCAGTCCCGATAGGGGCCCCTCCCGGTACGAGCAGTACTTC
.	TRBV2	.	TRBJ1-4	CASSEAPGMDEKLFF	TGTGCCAGCAGTGAAGCTCCGGGGATGGACGAAAAACTGTTTTTT
.	TRBV19	.	TRBJ2-7	CASSTSTGRIYEQYF	TGTGCCAGTAGTACTTCAACCGGACGTATCTACGAGCAGTACTTC
.	TRBV20-1	.	TRBJ2-2	CSARDYAGSNTGELFF	TGCAGTGCTAGAGACTATGCAGGTTCGAACACCGGGGAGCTGTTTTTT
TRBD1	TRBV9	.	TRBJ2-7	CASSVDWGQPYEQYF	TGTGCCAGCAGCGTAGATTGGGGACAGCCGTACGAGCAGTACTTC
TRBD1	TRBV5-1	.	TRBJ2-7	CASSLMPWTGKIDEQYF	TGCGCCAGCAGCTTGATGCCTTGGACAGGGAAAATTGACGAGCAGTACTTC
TRBD1	TRBV29-1	.	TRBJ1-2	CSVSTGTAAYTF	TGCAGCGTTAGCACCGGGACAGCGGCCTACACCTTC
TRBD1	TRBV5-6	.	TRBJ2-7	CASSSDRGNDEQYF	TGTGCCAGCAGCTCGGACAGGGGCAACGACGAGCAGTACTTC
TRBD2	TRBV9	.	TRBJ2-5	CASSAGLGRGAQYF	TGTGCCAGCAGCGCTGGACTAGGCCGGGGGGCCCAGTACTTC
TRBD2	TRBV20-1	.	TRBJ2-7	CSATSGSYEQYF	TGCAGTGCTACTAGCGGGAGTTACGAGCAGTACTTC
.	TRBV5-1	.	TRBJ1-2	CASSLEDGLHGYTF	TGTGCCAGCAGCTTGGAAGACGGGCTCCATGGCTACACCTTC
TRBD1	TRBV7-9	many	TRBJ1-2	CASSYDRDEEHGYTF	TGTGCCAGCAGCTACGACAGGGATGAGGAACATGGCTACACCTTC
TRBD2	TRBV29-1	.	TRBJ2-7	CSVPGLAGSSYEQYF	TGCAGCGTACCGGGACTAGCGGGGTCCTCCTACGAGCAGTACTTC
.	TRBV2	many	TRBJ1-1	CASSLGQVNTEAFF	TGTGCCAGCAGTTTGGGACAAGTGAACACTGAAGCTTTCTTT
TRBD1	TRBV7-6	few	TRBJ1-4	CASSLSEDRGPEKLFF	TGTGCCAGCAGTCTCAGTGAGGACAGGGGCCCTGAAAAACTGTTTTTT
TRBD1	TRBV2	many	TRBJ1-2	CASRGTGSGYTF	TGTGCCAGCAGAGGGACAGGGTCCGGCTACACCTTC
TRBD1	TRBV6-6	.	TRBJ1-2	CASRRDRDFGYTF	TGTGCCAGCAGACGGGACAGGGATTTTGGCTACACCTTC
.	TRBV7-8	many	TRBJ2-7	CASSLTDGFYEQYF	TGTGCCAGCAGCCTCACGGACGGATTCTACGAGCAGTACTTC
.	TRBV7-6	.	TRBJ2-7	CASSPVRDQPQYF	TGTGCCAGCAGCCCCGTGAGGGATCAGCCCCAGTACTTC
.	TRBV29-1	once	TRBJ2-7	CSVGLGSHYEQYF	TGCAGCGTTGGGCTCGGGAGCCACTACGAGCAGTACTTC
.	TRBV4-1	.	TRBJ2-7	CASSPHTFEYEQYF	TGCGCCAGCAGCCCTCATACCTTCGAGTACGAGCAGTACTTC
TRBD2	TRBV29-1	.	TRBJ2-5	CSVDAAGGQTQYF	TGCAGCGTTGATGCAGCGGGAGGCCAAACCCAGTACTTC
TRBD2	TRBV2	few	TRBJ2-2	CASTSGTSTGELFF	TGTGCCAGCACTAGCGGGACCTCCACCGGGGAGCTGTTTTTT
TRBD1	TRBV20-1	few	TRBJ2-2	CSARPTGVTGELFF	TGCAGTGCTCGTCCGACAGGGGTCACCGGGGAGCTGTTTTTT
TRBD1	TRBV9	.	TRBJ1-1	CASRRQGGHTEAFF	TGTGCCAGCAGAAGACAGGGCGGGCACACTGAAGCTTTCTTT
TRBD1	TRBV29-1	.	TRBJ2-5	CSTSDRQETQYF	TGCAGCACCTCGGACAGGCAGGAGACCCAGTACTTC
.	TRBV20-1	few	TRBJ2-5	CSARDMGAETQYF	TGCAGTGCTAGGGACATGGGAGCGGAGACCCAGTACTTC
TRBD1	TRBV7-8	.	TRBJ2-7	CASSLGPGQGDEQYF	TGTGCCAGCAGCTTAGGGCCGGGACAGGGCGACGAGCAGTACTTC